Shown below are 24 T cell receptor beta chains from a single sample sequenced in a study of shared T cell receptors in the human thymus. Clones were read by immunoSEQ multiplex PCR, and TCRdb kept only the in-frame ones, dropping some. Among hundreds of thousands of clones, more than 70% were seen once, and the ten largest hold roughly 0.0087%. This sample was also put to use in a study of human thymus T cells.

What was sequenced was thymocytes. Receptor source: a boy under two years old with a congenital heart defect.

The chain recombines TRBV7-8 with TRBJ2-7; weak D call: TRBD1 (5 bases). Trimming left V 5 bases short and J 2 bases short, with 10 bases between. Germline V CDR1 and CDR2: SGHVS, FQNEAQ. The CDR3 covers 13 residues. DNA for the CDR3: TGTGCCAGCAGCGGACAACGAGCCTACGAGCAGTACTTC. Translation: CASSGQRAYEQYF.

The rearrangement joins TRBV27 to TRBJ2-3, with 9 nucleotides matching TRBD2. The CDR3 sequence is 16 residues long. Trimming took 3 bases from V and 5 from J; bases not matched to a gene: 9. Germline V lookup: CDR1 MNHEY, CDR2 SMNVEV (reference sequence). The DNA for the CDR3 is TGTGCCAGCAGTTTTCATGTGCGGGAGGGCCGAGATACGCAGTATTTT. The encoded protein is CASSFHVREGRDTQYF.

V is TRBV4-3 and J is TRBJ1-2; no clear D. Trimming left V 0 bases short and J 2 bases short, with 7 bases between. Germline loops: CDR1 LGHNA, CDR2 YSLEER. The CDR3 spans 14 residues. CDR3 DNA sequence: TGCGCCAGCAGCCAAGATTCCCGGAACTATGGCTACACCTTC. It encodes CASSQDSRNYGYTF.

This chain links TRBV25-1 with TRBJ2-1; TRBD2 aligns across 9 bases. The CDR3 consists of 17 residues. The V gene's germline CDR1 is MGHDK and CDR2 SYGVNS. J gave up 0 bases and V 8 bases, and 11 bases lay outside the gene matches. CDR3 nucleotides: TGTGCCAGCCAACAAGCGGGGGGAACCCACTCCTACAATGAGCAGTTCTTC. Amino acids: CASQQAGGTHSYNEQFF.

The chain joins TRBV7-9 to TRBJ1-1; D possibly corresponds to TRBD1 (6 bases). Trimming took 7 bases from V and 1 from J, leaving 13 bases between them. This CDR3 spans 14 amino acids. Germline V gene lookup returns CDR1 SEHNR and CDR2 FQNEAQ (reference sequence). The CDR3 protein is CASTRRGGNTEAFF. Here the CDR3 DNA reads TGTGCCAGCACCCGAAGGGGGGGGAACACTGAAGCTTTCTTT. Looking up the rest from reference TRBV7-9 and TRBJ1-1 gives the full variable domain: DTGVSQNPRHKITKRGQNVTFRCDPISEHNRLYWYRQTLGQGPEFLTYFQNEAQLEKSRLLSDRFSAERPKGSFSTLEIQRTEQGDSAMYLCASTRRGGNTEAFFGQGTRLTVV.

The CDR3 nucleotides read TGTGCCAGTATGGAGGGGACTAGCGGGAGTGGGGACGAAGAGACCCAGTACTTC. It is translated as CASMEGTSGSGDEETQYF. The chain employs TRBV19 and TRBJ2-5; 14 bases align to TRBD2. V lost 7 bases to trimming and J lost 3 bases; unmatched junction nucleotides: 13. This CDR3 is 18 amino acids long. Germline V gene lookup returns CDR1 LNHDA and CDR2 SQIVND (reference sequence).

V is TRBV7-8 and J is TRBJ2-5; 7 bases are a match to TRBD2. J gave up 5 bases and V 1 base, and 7 bases lay outside the gene matches. CDR1 and CDR2 from the germline V gene are SGHVS and FQNEAQ. This CDR3 has 15 amino acids. The CDR3 region is CASSLEPLAAETQYF. In DNA form, the CDR3 reads TGTGCCAGCAGCTTAGAGCCTCTAGCGGCGGAGACCCAGTACTTC.

A few counts support this clone. V gene TRBV27 combines with J gene TRBJ2-2; 8 nucleotides match TRBD2. This CDR3 has 17 amino acids. Trimming took 2 bases from V and 0 from J; bases not matched to a gene: 5. Germline V lookup: CDR1 MNHEY, CDR2 SMNVEV (reference sequence). CDR3 protein: CASSLGGGTANTGELFF. CDR3 sequence (DNA): TGTGCCAGCAGTTTAGGCGGGGGGACCGCGAACACCGGGGAGCTGTTTTTT.

The V and J genes are TRBV27 and TRBJ2-7; D gene unclear. This CDR3 region has 16 residues. CDR1 and CDR2 (germline): MNHEY, SMNVEV (reference sequence). The V end lost 0 bases, the J end lost 3 bases, and 15 bases lay between the germline ends. CDR3 bases: TGTGCCAGCAGTTTATCCCACCTTTTGCGGAGCTACGAGCAGTACTTC. Its protein product is CASSLSHLLRSYEQYF.

The gene calls are TRBV6-5 and TRBJ1-2, with D tentatively TRBD1 (6 bases). Germline V gives CDR1 MNHEY, CDR2 SVGAGI. Deletions cut 2 bases from V and 0 bases from J, with 13 bases between. The CDR3 runs to 16 residues. CDR3 in amino acids: CASSYGTGNPNYGYTF. The CDR3 bases are TGTGCCAGCAGTTACGGCACAGGGAACCCTAACTATGGCTACACCTTC.

The rearrangement joins TRBV4-2 to TRBJ2-5; D possibly corresponds to TRBD1 (6 bases). Germline CDR1 LGHNA, CDR2 YNFKEQ. The CDR3 loop spans 15 amino acids. With 2 bases removed from V and 5 bases from J, the gap between germline ends came to 15 bases. The CDR3 loop reads CASSQYVRGSETQYF. CDR3 sequence (DNA): TGTGCCAGCAGCCAATATGTCAGGGGCTCGGAGACCCAGTACTTC.

The chain is built from TRBV18 and TRBJ2-7, with 13 positions matching TRBD2. CDR1 and CDR2 from the germline V gene are KGHSH and LQKENI. The CDR3 runs to 19 residues. J was trimmed by 4 bases and V by 2 bases; bases with no gene match: 14. The CDR3: CASSPSGTSGDVPIYEQYF. The CDR3, as DNA: TGTGCCAGCTCACCATCCGGGACTAGCGGGGACGTTCCAATTTACGAGCAGTACTTC.

The genes are TRBV9 and TRBJ2-5; 7 positions agree with TRBD2. CDR1 is SGDLS, CDR2 YYNGEE, per germline. V shed 3 bases and J 3 bases; nucleotides not matched to a gene: 8. The CDR3 spans 15 residues. CDR3 in DNA: TGTGCCAGCAGCGGCCTCACTAGCGAGAAAGAGACCCAGTACTTC. Translated: CASSGLTSEKETQYF.

The V call is TRBV4-1, the J call TRBJ2-5; 10 bases align to TRBD2. The trim removed 2 bases at V and 2 bases at J, leaving 5 bases unmatched. From germline, CDR1 is MGHRA and CDR2 YSYEKL. The CDR3 consists of 16 residues. The CDR3 sequence: CASSQSGSGRQETQYF. The CDR3 nucleotides are TGCGCCAGCAGCCAATCGGGTAGCGGGAGGCAAGAGACCCAGTACTTC.

This clone turned up a few times. V usage is TRBV4-1 and J usage is TRBJ1-5; TRBD1 might be the D (6 bases). V was shortened by 1 base and J by 11 bases, with 12 bases between the two germline ends. Germline-derived CDR1 and CDR2 are MGHRA and YSYEKL. The CDR3 contains 13 residues. The CDR3 sequence is CASSQGTVSTQHF. The CDR3 nucleotides read TGCGCCAGCAGCCAAGGGACAGTCAGTACCCAGCATTTT.

This clone appeared a single time. The chain recombines TRBV6-6 with TRBJ2-1, with 12 bases that match TRBD2. CDR3 length: 15 amino acids. Unmatched junction bases numbered 7, after V lost 6 bases and J lost 7 bases. The germline V gene encodes CDR1 MNHNY and CDR2 SVGAGI (reference sequence). CDR3 protein: CASSDTSGRSNEQFF. The CDR3 DNA follows: TGTGCCAGCAGCGACACTAGCGGGAGGTCGAATGAGCAGTTCTTC.

V gene TRBV4-2 combines with J gene TRBJ1-6, with D possibly being TRBD1 (6 bases). V was shortened by 3 bases and J by 6 bases, with 15 bases between the two germline ends. This CDR3 is 16 amino acids long. Germline V gives CDR1 LGHNA, CDR2 YNFKEQ. DNA for the CDR3: TGTGCCAGCAGCCAGGAACAGGGCGGAAGTAATTCACCCCTCCACTTT. It translates to CASSQEQGGSNSPLHF.

The V and J genes are TRBV5-6 and TRBJ1-1; TRBD1 is a possible D gene (6 bases). The V end was cut by 7 bases, the J end by 9 bases, with 19 bases between. The germline CDR1 and CDR2 sequences are SGHDT and YYEEEE. This CDR3 has 13 amino acids. The CDR3 DNA reads TGTGCCAGCGGAACCAAACAGGGTGCTCAAGCTTTCTTT. Translation: CASGTKQGAQAFF.

This chain links TRBV2 with TRBJ1-6; TRBD1 aligns across 8 bases. Germline V gene lookup returns CDR1 SNHLY and CDR2 FYNNEI. CDR3 length equals 18 residues. Unmatched junction bases numbered 15, after V lost 10 bases and J lost 1 base. CDR3 in DNA: TGTGCCACCTATCTTTTTACAGGGGGGGTGTCCTATAATTCACCCCTCCACTTT. Amino acids: CATYLFTGGVSYNSPLHF. Filled out from reference TRBV2 and TRBJ1-6, the complete variable domain reads EPEVTQTPSHQVTQMGQEVILRCVPISNHLYFYWYRQILGQKVEFLVSFYNNEISEKSEIFDDQFSVERPDGSNFTLKIRSTKLEDSAMYFCATYLFTGGVSYNSPLHFGNGTRLTVT.

CDR3 protein: CASSLTTSGSTDTQYF. The CDR3 region has the DNA TGTGCCAGCAGCTTAACAACTAGCGGTAGCACAGATACGCAGTATTTT. The V and J genes are TRBV7-6 and TRBJ2-3; TRBD2 matches 8 bases. V dropped 2 bases and J dropped 0; count of bases not matched to a gene: 4. Per the germline V gene, CDR1 is SGHVS and CDR2 is FNYEAQ. CDR3 length: 16 amino acids. Looking up the rest from reference TRBV7-6 and TRBJ2-3 gives the full variable domain: GAGVSQSPRYKVTKRGQDVALRCDPISGHVSLYWYRQALGQGPEFLTYFNYEAQQDKSGLPNDRFSAERPEGSISTLTIQRTEQRDSAMYRCASSLTTSGSTDTQYFGPGTRLTVL.

The gene calls are TRBV14 and TRBJ2-1; D gene unclear. Germline lookup yields CDR1 SGHDN and CDR2 FVKESK. The CDR3 runs 11 residues. The V gene lost 3 bases and the J gene lost 5 bases, with 2 bases spanning the gap. CDR3 in DNA: TGTGCCAGCAGCCATAACAATGAGCAGTTCTTC. Amino acids: CASSHNNEQFF.

The chain links TRBV2 to TRBJ2-3; weak D call: TRBD1 (6 bases). The V gene's germline CDR1 is SNHLY and CDR2 FYNNEI. CDR3 length: 17 amino acids. V lost 3 bases, J lost 2 bases, and 18 bases lay in between. CDR3 in amino acids: CASSDIIWQGFTDTQYF. As DNA, the CDR3 is TGTGCCAGCAGTGATATAATTTGGCAGGGGTTCACAGATACGCAGTATTTT.

V gene TRBV7-2 combines with J gene TRBJ2-7; 7 bases fit TRBD2. The CDR3 runs to 15 residues. V dropped 1 base and J dropped 2; count of bases not matched to a gene: 5. Germline CDR1 reads SGHTA; CDR2 reads FQGNSA. CDR3: CASSLVGLAAYEQYF. CDR3 bases: TGTGCCAGCAGCTTAGTCGGGCTAGCGGCCTACGAGCAGTACTTC. The full variable domain, completed using reference TRBV7-2 and TRBJ2-7, is GAGVSQSPSNKVTEKGKDVELRCDPISGHTALYWYRQSLGQGLEFLIYFQGNSAPDKSGLPSDRFSAERTGGSVSTLTIQRTQQEDSAVYLCASSLVGLAAYEQYFGPGTRLTVT.

The chain carries TRBV18 and TRBJ2-1; D is perhaps TRBD2 (6 bases). The CDR3 runs to 16 residues. V lost 5 bases, J lost 8 bases, and 22 bases lay in between. CDR1 is KGHSH, CDR2 LQKENI, per germline. CDR3 nucleotide sequence: TGTGCCAGCTCAATCTCACGGGAGTGGCCAGTCCATGAGCAGTTCTTC. Translation: CASSISREWPVHEQFF.